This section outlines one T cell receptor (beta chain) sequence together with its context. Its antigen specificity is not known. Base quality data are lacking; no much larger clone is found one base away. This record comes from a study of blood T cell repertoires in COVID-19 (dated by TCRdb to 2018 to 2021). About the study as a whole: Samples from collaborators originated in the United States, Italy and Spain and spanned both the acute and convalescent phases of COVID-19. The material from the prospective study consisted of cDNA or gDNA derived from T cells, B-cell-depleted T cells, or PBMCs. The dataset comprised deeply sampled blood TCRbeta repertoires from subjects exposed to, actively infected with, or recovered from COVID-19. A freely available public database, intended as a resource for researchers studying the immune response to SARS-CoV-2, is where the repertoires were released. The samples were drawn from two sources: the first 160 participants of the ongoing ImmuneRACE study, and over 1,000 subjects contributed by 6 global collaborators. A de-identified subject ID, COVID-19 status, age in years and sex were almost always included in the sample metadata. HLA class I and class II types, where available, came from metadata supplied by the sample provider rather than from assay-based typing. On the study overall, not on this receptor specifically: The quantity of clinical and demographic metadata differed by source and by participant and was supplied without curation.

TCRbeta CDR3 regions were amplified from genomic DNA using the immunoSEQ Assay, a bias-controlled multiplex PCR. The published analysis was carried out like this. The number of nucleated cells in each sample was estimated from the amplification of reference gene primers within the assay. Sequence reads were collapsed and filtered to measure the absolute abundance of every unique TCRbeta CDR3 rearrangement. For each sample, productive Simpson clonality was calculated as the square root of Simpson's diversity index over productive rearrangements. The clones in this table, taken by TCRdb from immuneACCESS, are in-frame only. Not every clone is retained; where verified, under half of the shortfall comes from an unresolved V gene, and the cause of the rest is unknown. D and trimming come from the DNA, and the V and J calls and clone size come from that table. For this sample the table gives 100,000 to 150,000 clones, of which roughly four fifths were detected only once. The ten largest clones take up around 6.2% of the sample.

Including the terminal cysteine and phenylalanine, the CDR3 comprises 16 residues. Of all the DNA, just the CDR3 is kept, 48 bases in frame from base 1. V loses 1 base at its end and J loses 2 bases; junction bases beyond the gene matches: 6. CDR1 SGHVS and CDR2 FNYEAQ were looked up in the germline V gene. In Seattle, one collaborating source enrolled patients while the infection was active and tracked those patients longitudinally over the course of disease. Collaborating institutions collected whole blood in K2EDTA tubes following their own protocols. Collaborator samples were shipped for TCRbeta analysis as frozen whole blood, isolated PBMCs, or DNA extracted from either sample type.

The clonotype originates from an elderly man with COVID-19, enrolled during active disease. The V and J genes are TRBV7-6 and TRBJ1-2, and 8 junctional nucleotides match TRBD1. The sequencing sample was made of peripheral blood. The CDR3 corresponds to CASSLGQGQANYGYTF. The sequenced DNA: TGTGCCAGCAGCTTAGGCCAGGGACAGGCGAACTATGGCTACACCTTC. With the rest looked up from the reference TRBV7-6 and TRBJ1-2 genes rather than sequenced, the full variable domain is GAGVSQSPRYKVTKRGQDVALRCDPISGHVSLYWYRQALGQGPEFLTYFNYEAQQDKSGLPNDRFSAERPEGSISTLTIQRTEQRDSAMYRCASSLGQGQANYGYTFGSGTRLTVV.